This T cell receptor beta chain was identified in a study of metastatic and nonmetastatic thyroid tumors. This clone was picked up a small number of times. Through MiXCR, TCRdb re-clonotyped the PCR reads. The sample consists of fewer than 20,000 clones, roughly 25% of them appearing once. The ends were cut back, 7 bases at V and 5 bases at J, with 24 bases in the middle. CDR1 is SGDLS and CDR2 is YYNGEE in the germline V gene. The CDR3 length is 17 residues. None of the patients had undergone any treatment ahead of thyroid surgery. This chain uses TRBV9 with TRBJ2-2; D remains unclear. The TCR was taken from a female donor with papillary thyroid cancer or a benign thyroid nodule (not recorded which). Some clones in this sample may be carry-over from other donors' samples. The sequenced material came from adjacent normal tissue. CDR3 sequence (DNA): TGTGCCAGCCACCCCACCACCCAGCAGAGAAGGACCGGGGAGCTGTTTTTT. Residues: CASHPTTQQRRTGELFF.